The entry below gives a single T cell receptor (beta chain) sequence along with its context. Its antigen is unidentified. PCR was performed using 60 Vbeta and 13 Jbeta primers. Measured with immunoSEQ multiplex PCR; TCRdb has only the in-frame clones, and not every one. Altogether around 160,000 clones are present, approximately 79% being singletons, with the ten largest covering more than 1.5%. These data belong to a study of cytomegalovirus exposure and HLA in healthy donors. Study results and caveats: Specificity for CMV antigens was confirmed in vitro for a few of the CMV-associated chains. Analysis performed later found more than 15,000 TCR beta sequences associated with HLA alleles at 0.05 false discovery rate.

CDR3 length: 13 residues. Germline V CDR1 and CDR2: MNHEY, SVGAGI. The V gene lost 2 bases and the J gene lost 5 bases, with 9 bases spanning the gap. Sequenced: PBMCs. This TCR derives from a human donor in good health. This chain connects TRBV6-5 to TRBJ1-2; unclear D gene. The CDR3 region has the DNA TGTGCCAGCAGTTACGGGAGGATTTATGGCTACACCTTC. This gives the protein CASSYGRIYGYTF.